This T cell receptor beta chain is drawn from a study of Ad26.COV2.S vaccination and SARS-CoV-2 variants. In the case of this clone: Antigen unknown.

Treatment denoted: around 19 received Ad26.COV2.S at low or high dose, single or two shots; about five received placebo; per-sample allocation not given. Each sample was drawn 63 days after the first injection (of vaccine or placebo). Germline loops: CDR1 MNHEY, CDR2 SMNVEV (reference sequence). Trimming left V 2 bases short and J 0 bases short, with 11 bases between. The CDR3 covers 16 residues. General study points: Responses of spike-specific T cells (both CD8+ and CD4+) reportedly showed substantial breadth after vaccination.

The assay was immunoSEQ multiplex PCR, and TCRdb's table has in-frame clones only and misses some. There are around 300,000 clones in the sample; 85% to 90% occur only once, and about 5% lies in the top ten. This TCR derives from a person aged 18-65 years who received the Ad26.COV2.S COVID-19 vaccine or a placebo. This material consisted of peripheral blood, taken in a trial of Ad26.COV2.S vaccine versus placebo. This chain uses TRBV27 with TRBJ1-3, with D perhaps TRBD1 (5 bases). The CDR3 coding sequence is TGTGCCAGCAGTTTAGGGACGGCCAGCTCTGGAAACACCATATATTTT. It specifies CASSLGTASSGNTIYF.